This T cell receptor (beta chain) was recorded in a study of T cells in Graves' hyperthyroidism and ophthalmopathy. The study, taken as a whole, reports: The model's output predicted ophthalmopathy at a median of roughly seven months prior to onset. Blood also carried most thyroid clonotypes expanded above 0.001.

Exclusions: uncontrolled infection, other autoimmune disease, pregnancy, lactation. As for this clonotype: The antigen remains undetermined.

RNA transcripts provided the source from which TCR beta CDR3 regions were amplified. A set of HTBI primers served as the primers for a first-round RT-PCR of the TCR CDR3. From the multiplex PCR reads, TCRdb called clonotypes with MiXCR, one entry per CDR3 protein. The sample includes around 400,000 distinct CDR3 sequences, approximately 14% of them seen just once. The TCR originated in a woman aged 60-75 years with Graves' ophthalmopathy. The specimen was blood.

Here the CDR3 DNA reads TGCGCCAGCAGCCAAGGCAGGGGACTAGCGGCTTACAATGAGCAGTTCTTC. Amino acid sequence: CASSQGRGLAAYNEQFF. The rearrangement uses TRBV4-1 and TRBJ2-1; 11 bases map to TRBD2. J was trimmed by 4 bases and V by 1 base; bases with no gene match: 6. This CDR3 is built from 17 residues. CDR1 is MGHRA and CDR2 is YSYEKL in the germline V gene.